This section outlines one T cell receptor (beta chain) sequence together with its context. Its matching antigen is unknown. Clones were sequenced by immunoSEQ multiplex PCR, and TCRdb holds only the in-frame ones, with some missing. The sample has over 120,000 clones. The data were obtained in a study of T cell responses to AZD1222 COVID-19 vaccine. The study's findings and limits: Spike-specific TCR breadth and depth went up after people got two AZD1222 doses. Clonal diversity may have been underestimated, and the donors were mostly white British, with more females than males. Spike-wide vaccine-associated CD4 TCRs dominated at 160-218 and 743-854.

The CDR3 sequence is 14 residues long. With 4 bases removed from V and 0 bases from J, the gap between germline ends came to 9 bases. Germline assignment: CDR1 SGHTA and CDR2 FQGTGA. The clonotype was recovered from an adult in good health. The V and J genes are TRBV7-3 and TRBJ1-1; D unclear. Sequencing was carried out using peripheral blood. The CDR3 DNA sequence: TGTGCCAGCAGCTCCTTAGGGATGAACACTGAAGCTTTCTTT. It codes for CASSSLGMNTEAFF.